This T cell receptor (beta chain) was recovered during a study of tumor-infiltrating lymphocytes in primary liver carcinoma. Overall study results and limits: Blood fell significantly below tumors in its top-250-clone fraction (p = 0.039).

Starting material of roughly 0.45 ug total RNA yielded TCR beta cDNA via a constant-region primer. Each TCR beta library was derived from three nested multiplex PCR rounds that employed slightly modified ARM-PCR. The opening two PCR rounds, about 11 cycles each, paired TRBV1-TRBV30 forward primers with a C-beta reverse primer. TCRdb fed the multiplex PCR reads into MiXCR, producing one record per CDR3 protein. Altogether around 100,000 distinct CDR3 sequences are present, around 73% being singletons, with the ten largest covering around 12%. Trimming pared 4 bases from V and 2 bases from J, leaving 20 bases between. Germline CDR1 and CDR2: SGHNT and YENEEA. CDR3 length equals 17 residues. For this clonotype: Its antigen is not identified.

The source material, 20-30 mg of unsorted bulk tissue, was used to co-extract RNA and DNA. No patient had received treatment, and all had chronic HBV infection. The genes are TRBV11-3 and TRBJ1-1; weak D call: TRBD1 (5 bases). The clonotype was recovered from a woman aged 55-69 years with primary liver carcinoma and hepatitis B virus infection. The sequenced sample consisted of liver tumor tissue from sampling region 2. Subset of the sample: tumor region T2, inferior pole. As DNA, the CDR3 is TGTGCCAGCAGCTCCCCGGGCGGGGGGAGCTCAAACACTGAAGCTTTCTTT. This codes for CASSSPGGGSSNTEAFF.